The T cell receptor beta chain described here comes from a study of shared clonotypes between healthy human individuals. This table comes from immunoSEQ multiplex PCR, and its TCRdb copy is limited to in-frame clones, with some not included. The table has around 1,100,000 clones, about 80% seen once. CDR3 length: 15 amino acids. Germline V gene sequence: CDR1 MDHEN, CDR2 SYDVKM. V dropped 5 bases and J dropped 2 bases, with 13 bases sitting between them. This receptor was obtained from a man aged 18 to 35 in good health. Some clones in this sample may be carry-over from other donors' samples. Specimen: memory CD4+ T cells from PBMCs. Subset defined: CD45RA-negative fraction. The J gene is TRBJ1-5, the V gene TRBV28; D call uncertain. CDR3 coding DNA: TGTGCCAGCAGTCTAGGGTATCGTGGCAATCAGCCCCAGCATTTT. Its protein is CASSLGYRGNQPQHF.